Each of the 4 T cell receptor beta chains below was sequenced from the same sample in a study of T cell responses to AZD1222 COVID-19 vaccine. The data were produced by immunoSEQ multiplex PCR, yet TCRdb's version contains in-frame clones alone and is incomplete. Its clone listing holds around 150,000 clones. The sequenced sample consisted of peripheral blood. All receptors come from an adult in good health.

The rearrangement uses TRBV27 and TRBJ1-2; 9 bases agree with TRBD1. CDR3 length equals 15 residues. V was pared by 5 bases and J by 7 bases, with 11 bases of the junction left unmatched. CDR1 is MNHEY, CDR2 SMNVEV, per germline (reference sequence). The CDR3 here is CASSPGTGSLFGYTF. The CDR3 DNA is TGTGCCAGCAGTCCCGGGACAGGGTCTCTTTTTGGCTACACCTTC.

The chain joins TRBV11-3 to TRBJ2-5; maybe TRBD2 (6 bases). The ends were cut back, 5 bases at V and 3 bases at J, with 10 bases in the middle. Germline-derived CDR1 and CDR2 are SGHNT and YENEEA. The CDR3 is 13 amino acids. CDR3 in amino acids: CASSQPGEETQYF. The DNA of the CDR3 is TGTGCCAGCAGCCAGCCGGGAGAAGAGACCCAGTACTTC.

V gene TRBV11-2 combines with J gene TRBJ1-1; D is perhaps TRBD1 (5 bases). Trimming shortened V by 1 base and J by 3 bases, and 6 bases separated the two germline ends. The germline V gene encodes CDR1 SGHAT and CDR2 FQNNGV. CDR3 length: 13 amino acids. The CDR3 spells CASSLVRDTEAFF. The CDR3 DNA is TGTGCCAGCAGCTTAGTCAGGGACACTGAAGCTTTCTTT.

The chain has TRBV28 and TRBJ1-2; D gene ambiguous. Germline-derived CDR1 and CDR2 are MDHEN and SYDVKM. The CDR3 is 20 residues long. V lost 5 bases, J lost 0 bases, and 28 bases lay in between. CDR3 DNA sequence: TGTGCCAGCAGTCCTATACAAGCGGGGTCATGGATTTTCGCTAACTATGGCTACACCTTC. Its protein is CASSPIQAGSWIFANYGYTF.